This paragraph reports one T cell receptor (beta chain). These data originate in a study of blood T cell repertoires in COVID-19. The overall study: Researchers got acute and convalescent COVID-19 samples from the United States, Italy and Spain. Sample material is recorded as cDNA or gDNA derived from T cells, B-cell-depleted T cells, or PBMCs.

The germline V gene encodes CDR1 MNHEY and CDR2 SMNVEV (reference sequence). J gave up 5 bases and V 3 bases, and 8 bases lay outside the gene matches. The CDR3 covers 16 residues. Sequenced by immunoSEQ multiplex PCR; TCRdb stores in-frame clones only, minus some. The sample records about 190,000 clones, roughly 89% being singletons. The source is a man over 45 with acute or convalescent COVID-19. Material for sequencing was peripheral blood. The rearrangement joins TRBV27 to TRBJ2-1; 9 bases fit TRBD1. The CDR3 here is CASSFLGTGRNNEQFF. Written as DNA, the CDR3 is TGTGCCAGCAGTTTCCTAGGGACAGGGAGGAACAATGAGCAGTTCTTC.